This T cell receptor (beta chain) was sequenced in a study of cytomegalovirus exposure and HLA in healthy donors. A word on this clone: Its antigen is unknown.

Study-wide points: Associated with cytomegalovirus, according to the listing, were 164 TCR beta chains. Roughly uniform depth of sequencing across donors was assumed in presence/absence analyses. A later analysis associated approximately 17,000 TCR beta sequences with HLA alleles at a 0.05 false discovery rate.

V lost 0 bases, J lost 1 base, and 16 bases lay in between. The CDR3 is 17 amino acids. Germline CDR1 is MGHRA and CDR2 is YSYEKL. It was with 60 Vbeta and 13 Jbeta primers that the PCR ran. Only in-frame clones appear in the TCRdb table, and some are missing; sequencing was by immunoSEQ multiplex PCR. The sample carries about 170,000 clones, less than 80% recorded once. The chain carries TRBV4-1 and TRBJ2-7; no reliable D call. This TCR derives from a man between 40 and 49 years old in good health and CMV-seronegative. Sequenced sample: PBMCs. The CDR3 DNA reads TGCGCCAGCAGCCAAGAGTCTAGTCCTACACAATCCTACGAGCAGTACTTC. This translates into CASSQESSPTQSYEQYF.